These T cell receptor beta chains were read from a single sample in a study of tumor and adjacent non-tumor tissue in lung cancer. TCRdb re-called the multiplex PCR reads through MiXCR, storing one row per CDR3 protein. The repertoire includes about 86,000 distinct CDR3 sequences, around 82% of them detected once, and 21% sits in the top ten. The sequencing input was distant non-tumor lung tissue. The source of these receptors is a woman in her fifties or sixties with non-small cell lung cancer. Each CDR3 is given with its conserved first and last residue. The D gene is left open where the match is weak. Expanded clones are given a class, and other clones once, few, many or no size at all.

V gene	D gene	J gene	clone size	CDR3 protein	CDR3 DNA
TRBV6-6	TRBD1	TRBJ2-1	few	CVSSRVGTGDNEQSF	TGTGTCAGCTCGAGAGTCGGGACAGGGGACAATGAGCAGTCCTTC
TRBV11-2	NA	TRBJ2-1	NA	CVNSLVGIPFAYNEQFF	TGTGTCAACAGCTTAGTTGGGATCCCGTTTGCCTACAATGAGCAGTTCTTC
TRBV10-3	NA	TRBJ2-5	NA	CANRGDWNQETQYF	TGTGCCAACAGAGGAGACTGGAATCAAGAGACCCAATACTTC
TRBV12-3/TRBV12-4	NA	TRBJ2-1	NA	CATSYGNAQFF	TGTGCCACCAGCTACGGGAATGCGCAGTTCTTC
TRBV4-1	NA	TRBJ2-7	NA	CASSQTMTDSYEQYF	TGTGCCAGCAGCCAAACCATGACAGACTCCTATGAGCAGTACTTC
TRBV6-2/TRBV6-3	NA	TRBJ2-7	once	CASTKYYEHYF	TGTGCCAGCACTAAGTACTACGAGCACTACTTC
TRBV29-1	NA	TRBJ2-1	NA	CSVEDPQREACHEQFF	TGCAGCGTTGAAGATCCCCAACGGGAAGCGTGTCATGAGCAGTTCTTC
TRBV6-6	NA	TRBJ2-3	NA	CASSAQGHTDTLYF	TGTGCCAGCAGTGCCCAAGGACATACAGATACGCTGTATTTT
TRBV6-5	NA	TRBJ2-3	NA	CASSYPDTYTQYF	TGTGCCAGCAGTTACCCAGACACATATACGCAGTATTTT
TRBV5-1	NA	TRBJ2-1	NA	CARSLAALDYNEQFF	TGCGCCAGGAGCTTGGCTGCACTAGATTACAATGAGCAGTTCTTC
TRBV29-1	TRBD1	TRBJ2-1	NA	CSVDSSRQGRCDQFF	TGCAGCGTTGATTCTTCCCGACAGGGAAGGTGTGATCAGTTCTTC
TRBV6-2/TRBV6-3	NA	TRBJ2-3	NA	CASSYSRSTDTQYF	TGTGCCAGCAGTTATAGCAGGAGCACAGATACGCAGTATTTC
TRBV11-2	NA	TRBJ1-5	NA	CASSASYRDNQPQHF	TGTGCCAGTAGCGCCTCCTACAGGGACAATCAGCCCCAGCATTTT
TRBV30	NA	TRBJ1-3	few	CAWSGTGKTIYF	TGTGCCTGGTCAGGGACTGGAAAGACCATATATTTT
TRBV4-1	NA	TRBJ1-1	NA	CASSQDWVGSVFGGNTEAFF	TGCGCCAGCAGCCAAGATTGGGTGGGCAGCGTCTTCGGCGGGAACACTGAAGCTTTCTTT
TRBV29-1	NA	TRBJ2-1	NA	CSPRLVGGTVDDEQFF	TGCAGCCCACGACTAGTGGGAGGAACAGTGGACGATGAGCAGTTCTTC